Listed below are T cell receptor beta chains from one sample, sequenced in a study of identical twins. TCRdb re-derived calls from the 5' RACE reads in MiXCR, one entry per CDR3 protein. The sample records 400,000 to 500,000 distinct CDR3 sequences, roughly an eighth being singletons. These data were also filed under a second study, of yellow fever vaccine responses in identical twins.

The sample consisted of CD4+ T cells sorted from blood. Receptor source: a woman aged 18-30 years in good health. The CDR3 runs from the conserved cysteine through the conserved F or W. Fields, in order: J gene, clone size, D gene, V gene, CDR3 DNA, CDR3 protein. The D gene is left open where the match is weak. Rows give clone size only sometimes, using once, few, many, or a class for an expanded clone.

J gene: TRBJ2-7; clone size: .; D gene: TRBD1; V gene: TRBV5-1; CDR3 DNA: TGCGCCAGCAGCTTTACTGGACAGGGATCCTACGAGCAGTACTTC; CDR3 protein: CASSFTGQGSYEQYF
J gene: TRBJ1-2; clone size: few; D gene: .; V gene: TRBV10-3; CDR3 DNA: TGTGCCATTACGCCGGGACAAAACTATGGCTACACCTTC; CDR3 protein: CAITPGQNYGYTF
J gene: TRBJ2-4; clone size: .; D gene: .; V gene: TRBV15; CDR3 DNA: TGTGCCACTAGCCAGGAACCCCGGTGGAGAAACATTCAGTACTTC; CDR3 protein: CATSQEPRWRNIQYF
J gene: TRBJ1-1; clone size: few; D gene: TRBD1; V gene: TRBV5-1; CDR3 DNA: TGCGCCAGCAGCGCGGACAGGGGCGGCACTGAAGCTTTCTTT; CDR3 protein: CASSADRGGTEAFF
J gene: TRBJ2-2; clone size: .; D gene: .; V gene: TRBV3-1; CDR3 DNA: TGTGCCAGCAGCCAAGGTCGGGCAGGGCCCGGGGAGCTGTTTTTT; CDR3 protein: CASSQGRAGPGELFF
J gene: TRBJ2-7; clone size: .; D gene: TRBD1; V gene: TRBV28; CDR3 DNA: TGTGCCAGCAGTTATTCCGGACAGGGAATGGGCGAGCAGTACTTC; CDR3 protein: CASSYSGQGMGEQYF
J gene: TRBJ2-5; clone size: many; D gene: .; V gene: TRBV24-1; CDR3 DNA: TGTGCCACCAGTGATTCAGCAGGCCTACAAGAGACCCAGTACTTC; CDR3 protein: CATSDSAGLQETQYF
J gene: TRBJ2-3; clone size: many; D gene: TRBD2; V gene: TRBV7-9; CDR3 DNA: TGTGCCAGCAGTTTTGGCGGGGGTGGGACAGATACGCAGTATTTT; CDR3 protein: CASSFGGGGTDTQYF
J gene: TRBJ2-1; clone size: .; D gene: .; V gene: TRBV28; CDR3 DNA: TGTGCCAGCAGTTTCAGTTTCAATGAGCAGTTCTTC; CDR3 protein: CASSFSFNEQFF
J gene: TRBJ2-4; clone size: many; D gene: .; V gene: TRBV7-2; CDR3 DNA: TGTGCCAGCAGCTTAGGTGATTGGGGGCTAGCCAAAAACATTCAGTACTTC; CDR3 protein: CASSLGDWGLAKNIQYF
J gene: TRBJ2-3; clone size: .; D gene: .; V gene: TRBV20-1; CDR3 DNA: TGCAGTGCTAGAGAATCCGATACGCAGTATTTT; CDR3 protein: CSARESDTQYF
J gene: TRBJ1-4; clone size: few; D gene: TRBD1; V gene: TRBV6-1; CDR3 DNA: TGTGCCAGCAGTCGCGGGACAGGGGGTGAAAAACTGTTTTTT; CDR3 protein: CASSRGTGGEKLFF
J gene: TRBJ2-1; clone size: few; D gene: .; V gene: TRBV7-3; CDR3 DNA: TGTGCCAGCAGCTATAGCTCCTACAATGAGCAGTTCTTC; CDR3 protein: CASSYSSYNEQFF
J gene: TRBJ2-4; clone size: many; D gene: .; V gene: TRBV9; CDR3 DNA: TGTGCCAGCAGCGTAAGGGACGACATTCAGTACTTC; CDR3 protein: CASSVRDDIQYF
J gene: TRBJ2-1; clone size: few; D gene: .; V gene: TRBV5-1; CDR3 DNA: TGCGCCAGCAGTCTGACCGGCACTAGCTCCCCCTCCTACAATGAGCAGTTCTTC; CDR3 protein: CASSLTGTSSPSYNEQFF
J gene: TRBJ2-1; clone size: .; D gene: .; V gene: TRBV9; CDR3 DNA: TGTGCCAGCAGCGTAGCTATGGGGGCTTTTTACAATGAGCAGTTCTTC; CDR3 protein: CASSVAMGAFYNEQFF
J gene: TRBJ2-2; clone size: .; D gene: TRBD2; V gene: TRBV4-3; CDR3 DNA: TGCGCCAGCAGCCAACCCAGACTAGCTGGGAACACCGGGGAGCTGTTTTTT; CDR3 protein: CASSQPRLAGNTGELFF
J gene: TRBJ2-1; clone size: .; D gene: .; V gene: TRBV12-3/TRBV12-4; CDR3 DNA: TGTGCCAGCAGCCCGGCCCTGAATGAGCAGTTCTTC; CDR3 protein: CASSPALNEQFF
J gene: TRBJ2-3; clone size: .; D gene: .; V gene: TRBV5-1; CDR3 DNA: TGCGCCAGCAGCTTGGGACAGACTGGCACAGATACGCAGTATTTT; CDR3 protein: CASSLGQTGTDTQYF
J gene: TRBJ2-4; clone size: few; D gene: .; V gene: TRBV15; CDR3 DNA: TGTGCCACCAGCAGAGGGAGCAGTACCCAAAACATTCAGTACTTC; CDR3 protein: CATSRGSSTQNIQYF
J gene: TRBJ2-2; clone size: .; D gene: TRBD2; V gene: TRBV6-5; CDR3 DNA: TGTGCCAGCAGTTACACGTCACTAGCGGCTCGAACCGGGGAGCTGTTTTTT; CDR3 protein: CASSYTSLAARTGELFF
J gene: TRBJ2-2; clone size: few; D gene: .; V gene: TRBV20-1; CDR3 DNA: TGCAGTGCTAGAGATCCCCGGACCGACTCCACCGGGGAGCTGTTTTTT; CDR3 protein: CSARDPRTDSTGELFF
J gene: TRBJ1-3; clone size: .; D gene: .; V gene: TRBV12-3/TRBV12-4; CDR3 DNA: TGTGCCAGCAGACGGCTCTCTGGAAACACCATATATTTT; CDR3 protein: CASRRLSGNTIYF
J gene: TRBJ2-4; clone size: .; D gene: .; V gene: TRBV6-2/TRBV6-3; CDR3 DNA: TGTGCCAGCACCTCCACAGGATTTCTAGCCAAAAACATTCAGTACTTC; CDR3 protein: CASTSTGFLAKNIQYF
J gene: TRBJ2-1; clone size: few; D gene: .; V gene: TRBV20-1; CDR3 DNA: TGCAGTGCTAGAGCGACTGTAGCTTCCTACAATGAGCAGTTCTTC; CDR3 protein: CSARATVASYNEQFF
J gene: TRBJ2-7; clone size: .; D gene: .; V gene: TRBV11-3; CDR3 DNA: TGTGCCAGCAGCCCGGGGCAACAACTCAACTTC; CDR3 protein: CASSPGQQLNF
J gene: TRBJ2-7; clone size: .; D gene: TRBD2; V gene: TRBV5-1; CDR3 DNA: TGCGCCAGCAGCTCGGGACTAGCGGGAGGGCAGCCTCCCGAGCAGTACTTC; CDR3 protein: CASSSGLAGGQPPEQYF
J gene: TRBJ1-1; clone size: .; D gene: .; V gene: TRBV27; CDR3 DNA: TGTGCCAGCAGTTTAGGGGCGGCAGGGCGCGAAGCTTTCTTT; CDR3 protein: CASSLGAAGREAFF
J gene: TRBJ2-1; clone size: .; D gene: .; V gene: TRBV29-1; CDR3 DNA: TGCAGCGTAGCACGGGACTCCCAGTTCGTTGGTGAGCAGTTCTTC; CDR3 protein: CSVARDSQFVGEQFF